One and the same sample provided the 8 T cell receptor beta chains below, sequenced in a study of blood T cell repertoires in COVID-19. Here immunoSEQ multiplex PCR was the method, and the copy in TCRdb shows in-frame clones only, minus some. The data hold under 200,000 clones, with 87% observed a single time. Sequences were obtained from peripheral blood. Receptor source: a man between 18 and 29 years old with active or convalescent COVID-19.

V is TRBV5-1 and J is TRBJ2-1; TRBD1 aligns across 7 bases. Germline CDR1 and CDR2: SGHRS and YFSETQ. This CDR3 is built from 15 residues. V lost 4 bases, J lost 5 bases, and 9 bases stayed unmatched. The CDR3 is CASSAQGSLNNEQFF. The CDR3 DNA reads TGCGCCAGCAGCGCACAGGGGTCGCTCAACAATGAGCAGTTCTTC.

The chain couples TRBV29-1 to TRBJ1-1, with 9 bases that match TRBD1. This CDR3 spans 13 amino acids. Germline lookup yields CDR1 SQVTM and CDR2 ANQGSEA. V lost 4 bases and J lost 5; bases outside the gene matches: 5. CDR3 in amino acids: CSVANRGLTEAFF. The CDR3 region has the DNA TGCAGCGTTGCCAACAGGGGGCTGACTGAAGCTTTCTTT.

The V call is TRBV7-2, the J call TRBJ2-7; 8 bases are a match to TRBD2. Germline V gene sequence: CDR1 SGHTA, CDR2 FQGNSA. V lost 5 bases and J lost 3; bases outside the gene matches: 9. The CDR3 is 15 amino acids. CDR3 amino acids: CASSDSSGLSYEQYF. CDR3 in DNA: TGTGCCAGCAGCGATTCTAGCGGGCTTAGCTACGAGCAGTACTTC. The full variable domain, its missing parts supplied by reference TRBV7-2 and TRBJ2-7, is GAGVSQSPSNKVTEKGKDVELRCDPISGHTALYWYRQSLGQGLEFLIYFQGNSAPDKSGLPSDRFSAERTGGSVSTLTIQRTQQEDSAVYLCASSDSSGLSYEQYFGPGTRLTVT.

The chain recombines TRBV19 with TRBJ2-1; the D gene is possibly TRBD2 (7 bases). Per the germline V gene, CDR1 is LNHDA and CDR2 is SQIVND (reference sequence). V gave up 6 bases and J gave up 2 bases, with 11 bases separating them. The CDR3 has 14 residues. The CDR3 spells CASRGGAPYNEQFF. In nucleotides, the CDR3 is TGTGCCAGTAGGGGGGGGGCACCCTACAATGAGCAGTTCTTC.

This clone appeared a few times. This rearrangement joins TRBV9 to TRBJ1-5; D uncertain. V lost 3 bases to trimming and J lost 5 bases, with 12 bases between them. The CDR3 sequence is 14 residues long. Germline V gene lookup returns CDR1 SGDLS and CDR2 YYNGEE. The CDR3 region is CASSDFAGDQPQHF. CDR3 bases: TGTGCCAGCAGCGATTTCGCCGGGGATCAGCCCCAGCATTTT.

The chain joins TRBV5-1 to TRBJ2-1; TRBD1 agrees at 8 bases. V lost 5 bases to trimming and J lost 7 bases; unmatched junction nucleotides: 8. The CDR3 loop spans 14 amino acids. CDR1 SGHRS and CDR2 YFSETQ come from the germline V gene. CDR3 amino acids: CASRLQGAENEQFF. CDR3 DNA: TGCGCCAGCAGGCTCCAGGGGGCCGAAAATGAGCAGTTCTTC.

The CDR3 here is CASSLEGSYNSPLHF. The CDR3 DNA sequence: TGTGCCAGCAGCTTGGAGGGCTCCTATAATTCACCCCTCCACTTT. This chain joins TRBV11-3 and TRBJ1-6; D is unresolved. Per germline, CDR1 SGHNT and CDR2 YENEEA. The CDR3 length is 15 residues. V lost 3 bases, J lost 0 bases, and 6 bases lay in between.

The genes are TRBV28 and TRBJ2-1; maybe TRBD2 (6 bases). This CDR3 has 15 residues. Germline V gives CDR1 MDHEN, CDR2 SYDVKM. V lost 7 bases and J 0 bases, leaving 13 bases between the germline ends. The DNA of the CDR3 is TGTGCCAGCACCTTTGACGGGGGCTCCTACAATGAGCAGTTCTTC. Translated, it gives CASTFDGGSYNEQFF.